This TCR beta chain was identified during a study of T cell clones after liver transplantation. The wider study: Pre-transplant mixed lymphocyte reactions yielded third-party-reactive TCRbeta sequences as comparators for graft-donor-reactive sequences.

Trimming pared 0 bases from V and 4 bases from J, leaving 12 bases between. The CDR3 spans 15 residues. Germline loops: CDR1 SSHAT, CDR2 FNYEAQ (reference sequence). Using immunoSEQ multiplex PCR, the repertoire was profiled, and TCRdb retains in-frame clones only, with some absent. Of about 75,000 clones in the sample, less than 90% were seen once. V and J are TRBV7-7 and TRBJ2-5; D may match TRBD1 or TRBD2 (6 bases each). Specimen: CD4+ T cells from blood, collected about 50 months after liver transplant. The TCR sequence derives from a human patient who received a liver transplant. The graft donor may account for some of the T cells. CDR3: CASSLAGGSGETQYF. CDR3 coding DNA: TGTGCCAGCAGCTTAGCCGGGGGCTCCGGAGAGACCCAGTACTTC.